Listed here are 27 T cell receptor beta chains from one sample, sequenced in a study of blood T cell repertoires in COVID-19. Sequencing was performed with immunoSEQ multiplex PCR; in TCRdb, only in-frame clones are kept and a portion is missing. Altogether just over 650,000 clones are present, around 89% being singletons, with the ten largest covering roughly 0.25%. Sample: peripheral blood. These receptors originate from a woman aged 18-29 years with acute or convalescent COVID-19.

This chain joins TRBV13 and TRBJ2-7; 8 positions match TRBD1. Trimming removed 3 bases from V and 3 bases from J; junction bases left unmatched: 4. Germline values: CDR1 PRHDT, CDR2 FYEKMQ (reference sequence). This CDR3 is 14 amino acids long. The chain's CDR3 is CASSLQGAYYEQYF. CDR3 sequence (DNA): TGTGCCAGCAGCTTGCAGGGGGCTTACTACGAGCAGTACTTC.

In nucleotides, the CDR3 is TGTGCCAGCAGCCCCCCGTCGACAGGGGAAGGCTACACCTTC. It codes for CASSPPSTGEGYTF. V and J are TRBV7-9 and TRBJ1-2; 8 bases line up with TRBD1. Germline CDR1 is SEHNR and CDR2 is FQNEAQ (reference sequence). The CDR3 length is 14 residues. J lost 8 bases, V lost 5 bases, and 10 bases had no gene match.

This clone was counted a single time. The chain employs TRBV5-1 and TRBJ1-1, with 9 bases aligning to TRBD1. The length of the CDR3 is 13 residues. Germline V gene lookup returns CDR1 SGHRS and CDR2 YFSETQ. J lost 6 bases, V lost 3 bases, and 3 bases had no gene match. The CDR3 protein is CASSWTGAAEAFF. CDR3 DNA sequence: TGCGCCAGCAGCTGGACAGGGGCGGCTGAAGCTTTCTTT. Full variable domain (missing parts from reference TRBV5-1 and TRBJ1-1): KAGVTQTPRYLIKTRGQQVTLSCSPISGHRSVSWYQQTPGQGLQFLFEYFSETQRNKGNFPGRFSGRQFSNSRSEMNVSTLELGDSALYLCASSWTGAAEAFFGQGTRLTVV.

Concerning this clone itself: Additional DNA sequences in this sample encode the identical CDR3. The chain carries TRBV12-3 or TRBV12-4 and TRBJ2-7, with TRBD1 as a possible D gene (5 bases). V lost 3 bases and J lost 1, with 7 bases in between. CDR3 length: 13 residues. In DNA, the CDR3 is TGTGCCAGCAGTTTGGGGCAGTCCTACGAGCAGTACTTC. It codes for CASSLGQSYEQYF.

The chain joins TRBV6-5 to TRBJ1-1, with TRBD1 identical over 8 bases. Germline lookup yields CDR1 MNHEY and CDR2 SVGAGI. The CDR3 length is 14 residues. The V segment lost 4 bases and the J segment 1 base; nucleotides outside the gene matches: 2. In nucleotides, the CDR3 is TGTGCCAGCAGTTTTGGGACAGGGAACACTGAAGCTTTCTTT. Protein product: CASSFGTGNTEAFF.

V is TRBV3-1 (or the pseudogene TRBV3-2) and J is TRBJ1-6, with D tentatively TRBD1 (6 bases). The V and J ends lost 4 bases and 0 bases respectively, with 16 bases between them. The CDR3 covers 18 residues. Looked up from germline, CDR1 is LGHDT and CDR2 is YNNKEL (reference sequence). CDR3 DNA sequence: TGTGCCAGCAGCCGAAAGACAGGAATCGGCTCCTATAATTCACCCCTCCACTTT. Encoded protein: CASSRKTGIGSYNSPLHF.

The chain links TRBV11-2 to TRBJ2-3; a weak D match, TRBD2 (7 bases). V was clipped by 5 bases and J by 6 bases, with 12 bases between them. The CDR3 has 13 residues. Per the germline V gene, CDR1 is SGHAT and CDR2 is FQNNGV. The CDR3 nucleotides are TGTGCCAGCAGCGGGGGGGCCGGGGATACGCAGTATTTT. It is translated as CASSGGAGDTQYF.

J is TRBJ2-1 and V is TRBV27; possible D gene TRBD1, 5 bases. The CDR3 runs 16 residues. V dropped 5 bases and J dropped 0 bases, with 14 bases sitting between them. Germline CDR1 reads MNHEY; CDR2 reads SMNVEV (reference sequence). CDR3 loop: CASSRRKGVSYNEQFF. The CDR3, as DNA: TGTGCCAGCAGTCGCCGGAAAGGGGTCTCCTACAATGAGCAGTTCTTC.

The chain uses TRBV19 and TRBJ2-5; no clear D gene. The length of the CDR3 is 16 residues. Germline V CDR1 and CDR2: LNHDA, SQIVND (reference sequence). V was clipped by 6 bases and J by 0 bases, with 17 bases between them. The CDR3 DNA sequence: TGTGCCAGTAGCTCCGCTGACGGGTGGTACCAAGAGACCCAGTACTTC. Translated, it gives CASSSADGWYQETQYF. Full variable domain (outside the CDR3, taken from reference TRBV19 and TRBJ2-5): DGGITQSPKYLFRKEGQNVTLSCEQNLNHDAMYWYRQDPGQGLRLIYYSQIVNDFQKGDIAEGYSVSREKKESFPLTVTSAQKNPTAFYLCASSSADGWYQETQYFGPGTRLLVL.

CDR3 nucleotides: TGCGCCAGCAGCCAAGAGGGGGGGAGTTACAATGAGCAGTTCTTC. It codes for CASSQEGGSYNEQFF. The genes are TRBV4-3 and TRBJ2-1, with TRBD2 identical over 7 bases. Germline-derived CDR1 and CDR2 are LGHNA and YSLEER. Trimming removed 0 bases from V and 4 bases from J; junction bases left unmatched: 3. This CDR3 is built from 15 residues.

The rearrangement joins TRBV6-5 to TRBJ1-6; 7 bases map to TRBD1. The CDR3 is 16 amino acids. Germline lookup yields CDR1 MNHEY and CDR2 SVGAGI. The V segment lost 0 bases and the J segment 9 bases; nucleotides outside the gene matches: 8. CDR3 coding DNA: TGTGCCAGCAGTTACTCGAAGGGGGCCTCGGGTTCACCCCTCCACTTT. Amino acids: CASSYSKGASGSPLHF.

J is TRBJ2-3 and V is TRBV7-6; 8 bases line up with TRBD2. The CDR3 extends over 19 amino acids. J gave up 7 bases and V 2 bases, and 20 bases lay outside the gene matches. Germline CDR1 reads SGHVS; CDR2 reads FNYEAQ. This chain's CDR3 is CASSLQAGASFSGLNTQYF. The CDR3 DNA follows: TGTGCCAGCAGCTTACAAGCGGGGGCGAGCTTTTCGGGTCTAAATACGCAGTATTTT.

The chain combines TRBV12-3 or TRBV12-4 with TRBJ1-1; D is ambiguous. V dropped 7 bases and J dropped 1 base, with 10 bases sitting between them. The CDR3 has 13 amino acids. DNA for the CDR3: TGTGCCAGCACCCCCCGGGGGAACACTGAAGCTTTCTTT. Translation: CASTPRGNTEAFF.

This rearrangement joins TRBV7-2 to TRBJ1-5, with D possibly matching TRBD1 (6 bases). CDR3 length: 16 residues. V was trimmed by 2 bases and J by 2 bases, leaving 13 bases between them. Looked up from germline, CDR1 is SGHTA and CDR2 is FQGNSA. In DNA, the CDR3 is TGTGCCAGCAGCTTAATAAACAGGGTAGGCAATCAGCCCCAGCATTTT. Residues: CASSLINRVGNQPQHF.

This sequence joins TRBV15 and TRBJ2-4; D not resolved. Germline loops: CDR1 LNHNV, CDR2 YYDKDF (reference sequence). V lost 0 bases to trimming and J lost 0 bases, with 15 bases between them. There are 18 residues in the CDR3. CDR3 bases: TGTGCCACCAGCAGAGATTATCAGAGCGTACTAGCCAAAAACATTCAGTACTTC. Amino acid sequence: CATSRDYQSVLAKNIQYF. The full variable domain, in which reference TRBV15 and TRBJ2-4 provide the parts outside the CDR3, is DAMVIQNPRYQVTQFGKPVTLSCSQTLNHNVMYWYQQKSSQAPKLLFHYYDKDFNNEADTPDNFQSRRPNTSFCFLDIRSPGLGDTAMYLCATSRDYQSVLAKNIQYFGAGTRLSVL.

The chain links TRBV20-1 to TRBJ1-4; a possible D gene is TRBD1 (5 bases). Germline V lookup: CDR1 DFQATT, CDR2 SNEGSKA (reference sequence). CDR3 length: 14 amino acids. The V end was cut by 3 bases, the J end by 8 bases, with 16 bases between. CDR3 DNA sequence: TGCAGTGCTAGTTACGGGACCCGGGGGGAAAAACTGTTTTTT. This codes for CSASYGTRGEKLFF.

Comment on this clone: Additional DNA sequences in this sample encode the identical CDR3. The CDR3, as DNA: TGTGCCAGCAGCGCAGACAGGGGCTATGGCTACACCTTC. Translation gives CASSADRGYGYTF. The chain recombines TRBV9 with TRBJ1-2; TRBD1 matches 8 bases. The CDR3 is 13 amino acids. Trimming cost V 3 bases and J 4 bases; bases outside gene matches: 2. Germline V lookup: CDR1 SGDLS, CDR2 YYNGEE.

The V and J genes are TRBV11-2 and TRBJ1-6; D remains ambiguous. V lost 5 bases and J 4 bases, leaving 12 bases between the germline ends. The CDR3 extends over 15 amino acids. Germline V gives CDR1 SGHAT, CDR2 FQNNGV. CDR3 region: CASSEGARYNSPLHF. The CDR3 nucleotides are TGTGCCAGCAGCGAGGGTGCCCGGTATAATTCACCCCTCCACTTT.

The rearrangement links TRBV27 to TRBJ1-2; 7 bases are shared with TRBD1. This CDR3 has 15 residues. J lost 4 bases, V lost 2 bases, and 7 bases had no gene match. CDR1 MNHEY and CDR2 SMNVEV come from the germline V gene (reference sequence). DNA for the CDR3: TGTGCCAGCAGTTTAGGAGGGGGCCTGATCTATGGCTACACCTTC. Translated: CASSLGGGLIYGYTF.

The CDR3 DNA sequence: TGTGCCAGCTCTCCTGACTCACCCCTCAACACCGGGGAGCTGTTTTTT. Protein: CASSPDSPLNTGELFF. This chain uses TRBV18 with TRBJ2-2; no clear D. V was clipped by 6 bases and J by 2 bases, with 16 bases between them. CDR1 KGHSH and CDR2 LQKENI come from the germline V gene. CDR3 size: 16 residues.

V gene TRBV3-1 (or the pseudogene TRBV3-2) combines with J gene TRBJ2-5, with a weak D call TRBD1 (5 bases). This CDR3 region has 16 residues. Trimming took 4 bases from V and 4 from J, leaving 19 bases between them. CDR1 and CDR2 from the germline V gene are LGHDT and YNNKEL (reference sequence). DNA for the CDR3: TGTGCCAGCAGCCGCCCCGGACACGCCAATTCAGAGACCCAGTACTTC. Translation: CASSRPGHANSETQYF.

The chain employs TRBV25-1 and TRBJ1-1, with 9 bases that match TRBD1. Germline values: CDR1 MGHDK, CDR2 SYGVNS. The CDR3 runs 16 residues. The trim removed 3 bases at V and 0 bases at J, leaving 5 bases unmatched. CDR3 sequence reads: CASSDTGTGMNTEAFF. In DNA form, the CDR3 reads TGTGCCAGCAGTGACACCGGGACAGGGATGAACACTGAAGCTTTCTTT.

V gene TRBV5-1 combines with J gene TRBJ1-2; D is perhaps TRBD1 (5 bases). The germline CDR1 and CDR2 sequences are SGHRS and YFSETQ. With 0 bases removed from V and 7 bases from J, the gap between germline ends came to 16 bases. The CDR3 extends over 15 amino acids. CDR3 sequence (DNA): TGCGCCAGCAGCTTGGGCGACAGATCTCGAGGTGGCTACACCTTC. It specifies CASSLGDRSRGGYTF.

V gene TRBV12-5 combines with J gene TRBJ1-1, with unresolved D. This CDR3 contains 15 residues. CDR1 and CDR2 (germline): LGHNT, FRNRAP. Trimming removed 5 bases at V and 3 bases at J, with 16 bases between. CDR3 sequence (DNA): TGTGCTAGTGGTCCCCCCTCGGGCGGGTACACTGAAGCTTTCTTT. Translated: CASGPPSGGYTEAFF. The full variable domain, with the rest looked up from reference TRBV12-5 and TRBJ1-1, is DARVTQTPRHKVTEMGQEVTMRCQPILGHNTVFWYRQTMMQGLELLAYFRNRAPLDDSGMPKDRFSAEMPDATLATLKIQPSEPRDSAVYFCASGPPSGGYTEAFFGQGTRLTVV.

The CDR3 DNA reads as TGTGCCACCCTAGCACCAGGCCGGTCTGACTATGGCTACACCTTC. Translation gives CATLAPGRSDYGYTF. The V call is TRBV27, the J call TRBJ1-2; no definite D call. CDR3 length equals 15 residues. Germline V gives CDR1 MNHEY, CDR2 SMNVEV (reference sequence). Between the trimmed V and J ends, which lost 10 bases and 3 bases, there was a span of 21 bases.

This clone came up a few times. This chain connects TRBV3-1 (or the pseudogene TRBV3-2) to TRBJ1-2, with unresolved D. The germline V gene has CDR1 LGHDT and CDR2 YNNKEL (reference sequence). The CDR3 consists of 14 residues. Trimming stripped 0 bases from V and 3 bases from J, with 8 bases between. This CDR3 is CASSQDYADYGYTF. The CDR3 DNA is TGTGCCAGCAGCCAAGATTACGCGGACTATGGCTACACCTTC.

V usage is TRBV7-6 and J usage is TRBJ2-3; 7 bases are shared with TRBD1. The V and J ends lost 1 base and 0 bases, in that order; junction bases with no gene match: 7. Germline values: CDR1 SGHVS, CDR2 FNYEAQ. The CDR3 runs to 17 residues. CDR3 region: CASSLVLRGPSTDTQYF. DNA for the CDR3: TGTGCCAGCAGCTTAGTTTTAAGGGGGCCTAGCACAGATACGCAGTATTTT. Looking up the rest from reference TRBV7-6 and TRBJ2-3 gives the full variable domain: GAGVSQSPRYKVTKRGQDVALRCDPISGHVSLYWYRQALGQGPEFLTYFNYEAQQDKSGLPNDRFSAERPEGSISTLTIQRTEQRDSAMYRCASSLVLRGPSTDTQYFGPGTRLTVL.